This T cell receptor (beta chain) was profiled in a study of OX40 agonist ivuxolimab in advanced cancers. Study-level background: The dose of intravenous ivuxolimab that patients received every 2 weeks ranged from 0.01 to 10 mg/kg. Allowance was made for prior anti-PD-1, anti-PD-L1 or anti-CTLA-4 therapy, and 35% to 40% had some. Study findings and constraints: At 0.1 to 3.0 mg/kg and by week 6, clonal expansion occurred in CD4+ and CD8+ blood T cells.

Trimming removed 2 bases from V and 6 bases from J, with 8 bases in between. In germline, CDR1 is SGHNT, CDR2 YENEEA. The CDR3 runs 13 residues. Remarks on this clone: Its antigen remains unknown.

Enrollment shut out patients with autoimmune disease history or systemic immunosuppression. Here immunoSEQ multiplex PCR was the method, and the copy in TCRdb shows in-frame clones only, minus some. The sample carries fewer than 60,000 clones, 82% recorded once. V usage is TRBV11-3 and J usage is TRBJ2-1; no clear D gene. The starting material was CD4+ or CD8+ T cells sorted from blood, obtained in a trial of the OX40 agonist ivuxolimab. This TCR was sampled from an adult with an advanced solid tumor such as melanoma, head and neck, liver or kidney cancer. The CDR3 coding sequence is TGTGCCAGCAGCTTAACAGATGGCAATGAGCAGTTCTTC. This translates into CASSLTDGNEQFF. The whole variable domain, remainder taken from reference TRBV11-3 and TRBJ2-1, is EAGVVQSPRYKIIEKKQPVAFWCNPISGHNTLYWYLQNLGQGPELLIRYENEEAVDDSQLPKDRFSAERLKGVDSTLKIQPAELGDSAVYLCASSLTDGNEQFFGPGTRLTVL.